The 15 T cell receptor beta chains below all came from one sample that was sequenced in a study of T cells in Graves' hyperthyroidism and ophthalmopathy. Using RNA transcripts as the source, TCR beta CDR3 regions were amplified. A set of HTBI primers served as the primers for a first-round RT-PCR of the TCR CDR3. TCRdb reprocessed the multiplex PCR reads via MiXCR and lists one record per CDR3 protein. The sample carries roughly 740,000 distinct CDR3 sequences, roughly 17% recorded once. Input material: blood. The receptors come from a man between 18 and 35 years old with Graves' hyperthyroidism.

V usage is TRBV9 and J usage is TRBJ2-6; 7 bases match TRBD1. The germline V gene has CDR1 SGDLS and CDR2 YYNGEE. The CDR3 has 16 residues. The V segment lost 7 bases and the J segment 3 bases; nucleotides outside the gene matches: 10. The CDR3: CASSGTASGGANVLTF. In nucleotides, the CDR3 is TGTGCCAGCTCCGGGACAGCGAGTGGTGGGGCCAACGTCCTGACTTTC.

This sequence joins TRBV5-1 and TRBJ2-3; D not certain. The germline V gene has CDR1 SGHRS and CDR2 YFSETQ. The germline V and J ends were trimmed by 3 bases and 6 bases, with 14 bases remaining between them. This CDR3 comprises 14 residues. Here the CDR3 reads CASSSNHRADTQYF. The CDR3, as DNA: TGCGCCAGCAGCTCCAATCACCGAGCGGATACGCAGTATTTT.

This clonotype was observed at least ten times. V usage is TRBV28 and J usage is TRBJ2-1, with D perhaps being TRBD1 or TRBD2 (5 bases each). Germline CDR1 and CDR2: MDHEN and SYDVKM. V shed 5 bases and J shed 8 bases, with 22 bases lying between them. The CDR3 is 16 amino acids. DNA for the CDR3: TGTGCCAGCAGTCCCCCGGGACCAAATATTCAGTATGAGCAGTTCTTC. Translation gives CASSPPGPNIQYEQFF.

This clonotype was picked up many times. The chain employs TRBV11-2 and TRBJ2-7, with 9 bases that match TRBD1. Germline values: CDR1 SGHAT, CDR2 FQNNGV. Unmatched junction bases numbered 4, after V lost 4 bases and J lost 6 bases. The CDR3 spans 13 residues. The CDR3 DNA reads as TGTGCCAGCAGCTGGGACAGGGTAGGCGAGCAGTACTTC. Amino acid sequence: CASSWDRVGEQYF. Filled out from reference TRBV11-2 and TRBJ2-7, the complete variable domain reads EAGVAQSPRYKIIEKRQSVAFWCNPISGHATLYWYQQILGQGPKLLIQFQNNGVVDDSQLPKDRFSAERLKGVDSTLKIQPAKLEDSAVYLCASSWDRVGEQYFGPGTRLTVT.

This chain links TRBV12-3 or TRBV12-4 with TRBJ1-1, with unresolved D. V lost 4 bases, J lost 1 base, and 19 bases lay in between. This CDR3 has 17 amino acids. The CDR3 DNA is TGTGCCAGCAGTTCCCGTTCGGGCACGGGGAGGAACACTGAAGCTTTCTTT. Translating gives CASSSRSGTGRNTEAFF.

This clonotype has only a few counts. V gene TRBV20-1 combines with J gene TRBJ2-3; D is unresolved. V gave up 3 bases and J gave up 5 bases, with 15 bases separating them. Germline V gene sequence: CDR1 DFQATT, CDR2 SNEGSKA (reference sequence). CDR3 length equals 14 residues. CDR3 DNA sequence: TGCAGTGCTAGTGGGGATGTTCCCCAAGATACGCAGTATTTT. As protein: CSASGDVPQDTQYF.

This clonotype was observed a few times. The rearrangement joins TRBV4-1 to TRBJ2-7, with D perhaps matching TRBD1 or TRBD2 (5 bases each). Trimming pared 1 base from V and 7 bases from J, leaving 17 bases between. CDR1 MGHRA and CDR2 YSYEKL come from the germline V gene. The CDR3 spans 15 residues. DNA for the CDR3: TGCGCCAGCAGCCAAGGGCCGAGGGGAAATGGTGAGCAGTACTTC. As protein: CASSQGPRGNGEQYF.

The table lists this clonotype with a few counts. The chain employs TRBV11-1 and TRBJ1-2; D call uncertain. The CDR3 length is 13 residues. Germline lookup yields CDR1 SGHAT and CDR2 FQDESV (reference sequence). V lost 1 base and J 8 bases, leaving 11 bases between the germline ends. For the CDR3, the DNA is TGTGCCAGCAGCTTAGGACTCCGAGGAGGCTACACCTTC. Translating it yields CASSLGLRGGYTF.

This clonotype was counted many times. The chain joins TRBV30 to TRBJ2-1; 9 positions match TRBD1. This CDR3 has 14 amino acids. Looked up from germline, CDR1 is GTSNPN and CDR2 is SVGIG (reference sequence). V shed 2 bases and J 3 bases; nucleotides not matched to a gene: 2. The DNA for the CDR3 is TGTGCCTGGAGTTCGGACAGGGGCTACAATGAGCAGTTCTTC. Amino acid sequence: CAWSSDRGYNEQFF.

This clonotype was recorded many times. The J gene is TRBJ2-7, the V gene TRBV3-1; D is undetermined. V lost 4 bases and J 3 bases, leaving 13 bases between the germline ends. The CDR3 extends over 14 amino acids. Germline assignment: CDR1 LGHDT and CDR2 YNNKEL (reference sequence). The CDR3 DNA reads as TGTGCCAGCAGCCCGCTGCGTGGGGACTACGAGCAGTACTTC. Translating gives CASSPLRGDYEQYF.

CDR3 amino acids: CSARDYTQETQYF. CDR3 in DNA: TGCAGTGCCCGGGACTATACTCAAGAGACCCAGTACTTC. The V and J genes are TRBV20-1 and TRBJ2-5, with 7 bases fitting TRBD2. J was trimmed by 2 bases and V by 6 bases; bases with no gene match: 6. The length of the CDR3 is 13 residues. Germline V gene lookup returns CDR1 DFQATT and CDR2 SNEGSKA (reference sequence).

This clonotype was seen more than once but under ten times. This chain joins TRBV7-2 and TRBJ2-7; unclear D gene. Trimming removed 5 bases at V and 6 bases at J, with 11 bases between. CDR1 and CDR2 (germline): SGHTA, FQGNSA. This CDR3 region has 12 residues. CDR3 sequence (DNA): TGTGCCAGCAGCACCCGTTTGAGCGAGCAGTACTTC. It is translated as CASSTRLSEQYF.

In this sample, this clonotype turned up a few times. V and J are TRBV11-2 and TRBJ2-2; D is unresolved. Germline CDR1 and CDR2: SGHAT and FQNNGV. CDR3 length equals 16 residues. Trimming removed 2 bases at V and 0 bases at J, with 10 bases between. CDR3 amino acids: CASSLLGRANTGELFF. The CDR3 region has the DNA TGTGCCAGCAGCTTACTCGGACGCGCGAACACCGGGGAGCTGTTTTTT.

This clonotype was picked up many times. V gene TRBV7-8 combines with J gene TRBJ1-1; D ambiguous. The CDR3 extends over 14 amino acids. CDR1 and CDR2 (germline): SGHVS, FQNEAQ. Trimming cost V 5 bases and J 4 bases, with 14 bases left between them. The CDR3 nucleotides read TGTGCCAGCAGCCCCGCGATGCTAGGCACTGAAGCTTTCTTT. Protein product: CASSPAMLGTEAFF.

With regard to this clonotype: This clone may be a read error of a much larger clone one base away. This chain joins TRBV7-9 and TRBJ1-2; D call uncertain. Per the germline V gene, CDR1 is SEHNR and CDR2 is FQNEAQ (reference sequence). This CDR3 spans 15 amino acids. Here the CDR3 reads CASSPGRWRPYDYTF. The CDR3 bases are TGTGCCAGCAGCCCGGGGAGGTGGCGACCCTATGACTACACCTTC.